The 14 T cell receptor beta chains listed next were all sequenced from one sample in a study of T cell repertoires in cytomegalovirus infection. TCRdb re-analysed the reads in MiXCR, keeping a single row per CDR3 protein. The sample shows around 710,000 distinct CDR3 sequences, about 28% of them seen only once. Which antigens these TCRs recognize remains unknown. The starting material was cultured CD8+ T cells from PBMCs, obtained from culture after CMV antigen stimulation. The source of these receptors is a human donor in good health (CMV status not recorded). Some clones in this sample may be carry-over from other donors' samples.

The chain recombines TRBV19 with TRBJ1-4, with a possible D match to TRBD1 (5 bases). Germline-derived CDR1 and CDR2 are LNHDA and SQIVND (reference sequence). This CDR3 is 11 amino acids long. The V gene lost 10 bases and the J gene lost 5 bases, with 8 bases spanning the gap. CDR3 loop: CAIWGNEKLFF. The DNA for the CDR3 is TGTGCCATCTGGGGGAATGAAAAACTGTTTTTT.

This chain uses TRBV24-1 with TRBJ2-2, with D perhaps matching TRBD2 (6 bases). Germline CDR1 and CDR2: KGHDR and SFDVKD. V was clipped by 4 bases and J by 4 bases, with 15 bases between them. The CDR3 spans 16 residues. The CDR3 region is CATSERLTSPTGELFF. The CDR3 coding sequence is TGTGCCACCAGTGAAAGACTGACTAGTCCCACCGGGGAGCTGTTTTTT.

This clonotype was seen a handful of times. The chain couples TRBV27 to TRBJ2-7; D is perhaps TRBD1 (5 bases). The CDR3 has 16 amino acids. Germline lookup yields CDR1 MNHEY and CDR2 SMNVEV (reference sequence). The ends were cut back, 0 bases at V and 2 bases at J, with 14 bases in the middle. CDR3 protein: CASSLSPTALTYEQYF. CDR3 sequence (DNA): TGTGCCAGCAGTTTATCCCCGACAGCGTTGACCTACGAGCAGTACTTC.

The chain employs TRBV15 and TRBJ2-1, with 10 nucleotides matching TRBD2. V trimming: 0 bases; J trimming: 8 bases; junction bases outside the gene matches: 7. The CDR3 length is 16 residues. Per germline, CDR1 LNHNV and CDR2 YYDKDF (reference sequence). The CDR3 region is CATSRDASGGADEQFF. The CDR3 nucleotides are TGTGCCACCAGCAGAGATGCCAGCGGGGGGGCTGATGAGCAGTTCTTC.

The CDR3 protein is CARDHNYGYTF. CDR3 nucleotide sequence: TGTGCCCGCGATCATAACTATGGCTACACCTTC. V usage is TRBV2 and J usage is TRBJ1-2; unclear D gene. This CDR3 is 11 amino acids long. CDR1 and CDR2 (germline): SNHLY, FYNNEI. V lost 11 bases, J lost 1 base, and 8 bases lay in between.

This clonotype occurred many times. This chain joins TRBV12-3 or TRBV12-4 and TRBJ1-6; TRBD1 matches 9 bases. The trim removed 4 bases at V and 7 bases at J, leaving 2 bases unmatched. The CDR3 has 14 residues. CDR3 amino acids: CASSYRGRNSPLHF. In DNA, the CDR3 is TGTGCCAGCAGTTACAGGGGGCGGAATTCACCCCTCCACTTT.

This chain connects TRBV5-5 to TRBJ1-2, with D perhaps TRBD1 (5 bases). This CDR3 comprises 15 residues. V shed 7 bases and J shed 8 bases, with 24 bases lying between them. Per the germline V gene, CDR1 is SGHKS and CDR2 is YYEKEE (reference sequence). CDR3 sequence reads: CASSAPGGEPIGYTF. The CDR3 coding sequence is TGTGCCAGCTCGGCGCCTGGGGGAGAGCCTATCGGCTACACCTTC. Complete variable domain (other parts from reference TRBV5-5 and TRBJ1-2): DAGVTQSPTHLIKTRGQQVTLRCSPISGHKSVSWYQQVLGQGPQFIFQYYEKEERGRGNFPDRFSARQFPNYSSELNVNALLLGDSALYLCASSAPGGEPIGYTFGSGTRLTVV.

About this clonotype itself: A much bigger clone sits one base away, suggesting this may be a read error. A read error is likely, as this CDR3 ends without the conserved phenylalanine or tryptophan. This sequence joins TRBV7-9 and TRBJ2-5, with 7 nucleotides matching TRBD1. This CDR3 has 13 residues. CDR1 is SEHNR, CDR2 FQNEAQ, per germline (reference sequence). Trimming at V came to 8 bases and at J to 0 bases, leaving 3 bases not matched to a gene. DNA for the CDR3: TGTGCCAGCTTGGACAGGAACCAAGAGACCCAGTACTCC. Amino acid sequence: CASLDRNQETQYS.

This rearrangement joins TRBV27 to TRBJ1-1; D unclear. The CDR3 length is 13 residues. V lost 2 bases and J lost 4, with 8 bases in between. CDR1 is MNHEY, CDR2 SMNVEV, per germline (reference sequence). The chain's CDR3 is CASSLRPTTEAFF. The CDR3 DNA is TGTGCCAGCAGTTTAAGACCCACCACTGAAGCTTTCTTT.

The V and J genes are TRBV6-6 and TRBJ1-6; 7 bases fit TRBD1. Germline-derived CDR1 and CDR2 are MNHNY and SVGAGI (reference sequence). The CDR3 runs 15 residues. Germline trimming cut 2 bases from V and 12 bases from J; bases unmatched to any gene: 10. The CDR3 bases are TGTGCCAGCAGTTACGAAGACAGGGATACCGAACCCCTCCACTTT. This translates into CASSYEDRDTEPLHF.

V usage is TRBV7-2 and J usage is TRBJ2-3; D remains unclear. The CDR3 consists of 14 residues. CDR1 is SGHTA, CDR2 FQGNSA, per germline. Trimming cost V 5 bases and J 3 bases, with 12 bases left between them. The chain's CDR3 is CASSPLRRTDTQYF. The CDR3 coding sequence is TGTGCCAGCAGCCCACTCAGAAGGACAGATACGCAGTATTTT.

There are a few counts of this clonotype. DNA of the CDR3: TGTGCCAGCAAGAGGACTAACCCCTACGAGCAGTACGTC. As protein: CASKRTNPYEQYV. The chain couples TRBV2 to TRBJ2-7, with a possible D match to TRBD2 (6 bases). V was pared by 7 bases and J by 2 bases, with 12 bases between. CDR3 length: 13 amino acids. The V gene's germline CDR1 is SNHLY and CDR2 FYNNEI.

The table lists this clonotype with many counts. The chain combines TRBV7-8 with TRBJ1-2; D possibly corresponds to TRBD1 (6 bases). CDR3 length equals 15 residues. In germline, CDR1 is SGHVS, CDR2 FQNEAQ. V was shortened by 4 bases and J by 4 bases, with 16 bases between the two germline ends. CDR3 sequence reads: CASSSGQPNTYGYTF. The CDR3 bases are TGTGCCAGCAGCTCTGGACAGCCTAATACCTATGGCTACACCTTC. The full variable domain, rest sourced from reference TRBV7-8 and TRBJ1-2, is GAGVSQSPRYKVAKRGQDVALRCDPISGHVSLFWYQQALGQGPEFLTYFQNEAQLDKSGLPSDRFFAERPEGSVSTLKIQRTQQEDSAVYLCASSSGQPNTYGYTFGSGTRLTVV.

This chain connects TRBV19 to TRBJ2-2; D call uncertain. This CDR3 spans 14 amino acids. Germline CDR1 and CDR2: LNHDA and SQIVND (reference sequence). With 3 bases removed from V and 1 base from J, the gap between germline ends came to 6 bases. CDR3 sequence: CASSILGNTGELFF. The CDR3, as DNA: TGTGCCAGTAGTATTCTTGGGAACACCGGGGAGCTGTTTTTT.